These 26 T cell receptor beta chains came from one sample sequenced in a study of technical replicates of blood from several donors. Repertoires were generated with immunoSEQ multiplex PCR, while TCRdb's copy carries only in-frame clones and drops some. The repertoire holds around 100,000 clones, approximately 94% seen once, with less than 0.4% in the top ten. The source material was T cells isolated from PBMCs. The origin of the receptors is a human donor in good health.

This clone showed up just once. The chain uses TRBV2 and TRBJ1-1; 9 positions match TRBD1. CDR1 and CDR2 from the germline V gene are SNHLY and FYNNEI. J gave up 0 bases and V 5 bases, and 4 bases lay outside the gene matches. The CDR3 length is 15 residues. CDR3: CASSFRDRVNTEAFF. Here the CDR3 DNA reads TGTGCCAGCAGTTTCCGGGACAGGGTGAACACTGAAGCTTTCTTT.

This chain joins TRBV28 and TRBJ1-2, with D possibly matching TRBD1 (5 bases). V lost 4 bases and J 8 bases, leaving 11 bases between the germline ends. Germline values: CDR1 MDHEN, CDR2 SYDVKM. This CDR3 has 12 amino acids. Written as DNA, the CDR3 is TGTGCCAGCAGTTGGGGGGTACGGGGCTACACCTTC. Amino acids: CASSWGVRGYTF.

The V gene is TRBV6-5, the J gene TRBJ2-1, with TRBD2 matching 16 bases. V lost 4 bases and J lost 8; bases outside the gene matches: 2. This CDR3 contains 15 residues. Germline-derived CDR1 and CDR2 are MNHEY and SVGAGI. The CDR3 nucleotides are TGTGCCAGCAGTTTGGGGACTAGCGGGAGGGATGAGCAGTTCTTC. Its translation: CASSLGTSGRDEQFF.

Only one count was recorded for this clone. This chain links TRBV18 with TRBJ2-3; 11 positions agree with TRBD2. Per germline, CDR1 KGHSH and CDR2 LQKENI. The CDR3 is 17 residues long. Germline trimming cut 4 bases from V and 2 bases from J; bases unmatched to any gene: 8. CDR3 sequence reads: CASSQPRLAGITDTQYF. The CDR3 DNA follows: TGTGCCAGCTCACAACCAAGACTAGCGGGAATCACAGATACGCAGTATTTT.

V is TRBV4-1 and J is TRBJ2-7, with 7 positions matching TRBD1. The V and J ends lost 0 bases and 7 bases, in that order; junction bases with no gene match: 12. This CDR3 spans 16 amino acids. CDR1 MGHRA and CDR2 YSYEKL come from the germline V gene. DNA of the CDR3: TGCGCCAGCAGCCAAGAACAGACAGGGAACCTCCGGGAGCAGTACTTC. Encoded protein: CASSQEQTGNLREQYF.

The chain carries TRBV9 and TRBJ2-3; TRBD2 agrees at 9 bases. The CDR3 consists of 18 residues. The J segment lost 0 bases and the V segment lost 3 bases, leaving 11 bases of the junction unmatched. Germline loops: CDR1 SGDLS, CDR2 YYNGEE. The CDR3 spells CASSEAPGLAQSTDTQYF. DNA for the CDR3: TGTGCCAGCAGCGAAGCCCCGGGACTAGCCCAAAGCACAGATACGCAGTATTTT.

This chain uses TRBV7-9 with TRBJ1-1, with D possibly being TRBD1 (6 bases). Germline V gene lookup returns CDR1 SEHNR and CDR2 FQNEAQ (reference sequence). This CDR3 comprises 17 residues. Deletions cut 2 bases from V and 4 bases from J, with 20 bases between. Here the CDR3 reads CASSLWRQGRGTTEAFF. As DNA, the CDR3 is TGTGCCAGCAGCTTATGGCGCCAGGGGAGGGGGACCACTGAAGCTTTCTTT.

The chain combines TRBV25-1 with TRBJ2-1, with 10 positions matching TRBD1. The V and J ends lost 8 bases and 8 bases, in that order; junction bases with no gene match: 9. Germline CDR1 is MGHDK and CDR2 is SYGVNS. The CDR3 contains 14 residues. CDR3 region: CASGDRGGNDEQFF. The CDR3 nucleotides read TGTGCCAGCGGGGACAGGGGAGGAAACGATGAGCAGTTCTTC.

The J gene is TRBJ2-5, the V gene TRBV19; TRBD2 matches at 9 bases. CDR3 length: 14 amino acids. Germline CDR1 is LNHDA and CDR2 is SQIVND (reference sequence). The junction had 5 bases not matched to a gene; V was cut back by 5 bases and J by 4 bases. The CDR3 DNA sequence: TGTGCCAGTAGTCTCTCAGCGGGAGGAGAGACCCAGTACTTC. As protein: CASSLSAGGETQYF.

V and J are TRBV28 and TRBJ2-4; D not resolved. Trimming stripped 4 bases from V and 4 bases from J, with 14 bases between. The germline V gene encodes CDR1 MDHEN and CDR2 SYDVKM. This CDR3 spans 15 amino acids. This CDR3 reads CASSSLGSRKNIQYF. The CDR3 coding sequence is TGTGCCAGCAGTTCCCTAGGCTCTCGAAAAAACATTCAGTACTTC.

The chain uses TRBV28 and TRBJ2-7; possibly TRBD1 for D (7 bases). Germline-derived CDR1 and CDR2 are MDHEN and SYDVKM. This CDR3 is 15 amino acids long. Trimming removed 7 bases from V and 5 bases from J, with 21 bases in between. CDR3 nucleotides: TGTGCCAGCAAAACCCAAGGAGGGGGCATCGACGAGCAGTACTTC. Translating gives CASKTQGGGIDEQYF.

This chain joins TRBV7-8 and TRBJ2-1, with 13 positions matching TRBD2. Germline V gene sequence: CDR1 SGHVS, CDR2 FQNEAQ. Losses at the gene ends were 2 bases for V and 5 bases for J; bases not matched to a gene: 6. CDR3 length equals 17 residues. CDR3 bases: TGTGCCAGCAGCTTAACACTAGCGGGAGGGCCCCACAATGAGCAGTTCTTC. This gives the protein CASSLTLAGGPHNEQFF. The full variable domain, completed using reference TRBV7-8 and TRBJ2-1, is GAGVSQSPRYKVAKRGQDVALRCDPISGHVSLFWYQQALGQGPEFLTYFQNEAQLDKSGLPSDRFFAERPEGSVSTLKIQRTQQEDSAVYLCASSLTLAGGPHNEQFFGPGTRLTVL.

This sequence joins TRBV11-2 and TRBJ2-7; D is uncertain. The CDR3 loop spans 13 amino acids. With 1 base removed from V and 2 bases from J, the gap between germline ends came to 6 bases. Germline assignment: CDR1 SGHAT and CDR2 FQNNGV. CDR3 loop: CASSLVSTYEQYF. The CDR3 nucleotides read TGTGCCAGCAGCTTAGTTAGTACCTACGAGCAGTACTTC.

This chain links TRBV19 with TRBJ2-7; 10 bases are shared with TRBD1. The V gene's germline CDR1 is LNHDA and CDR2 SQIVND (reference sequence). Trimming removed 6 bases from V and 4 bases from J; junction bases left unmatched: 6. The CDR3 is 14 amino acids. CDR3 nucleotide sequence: TGTGCCAGTAGGGGGCGGGACAGGGGATACGAGCAGTACTTC. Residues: CASRGRDRGYEQYF.

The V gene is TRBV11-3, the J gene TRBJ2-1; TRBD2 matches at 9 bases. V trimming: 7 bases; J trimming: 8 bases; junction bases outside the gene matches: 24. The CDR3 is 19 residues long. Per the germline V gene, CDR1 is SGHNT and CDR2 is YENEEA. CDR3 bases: TGTGCCAGCATGCCCTCATGGACTAGCGAGAGGAGGAGCGGAGATGAGCAGTTCTTC. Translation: CASMPSWTSERRSGDEQFF.

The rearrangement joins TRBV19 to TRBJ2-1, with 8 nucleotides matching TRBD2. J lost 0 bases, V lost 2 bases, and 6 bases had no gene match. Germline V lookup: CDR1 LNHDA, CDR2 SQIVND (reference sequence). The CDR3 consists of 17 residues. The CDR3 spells CASSIPTAGASYNEQFF. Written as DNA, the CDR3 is TGTGCCAGTAGTATACCCACAGCGGGGGCCTCCTACAATGAGCAGTTCTTC. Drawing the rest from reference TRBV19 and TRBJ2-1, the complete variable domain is DGGITQSPKYLFRKEGQNVTLSCEQNLNHDAMYWYRQDPGQGLRLIYYSQIVNDFQKGDIAEGYSVSREKKESFPLTVTSAQKNPTAFYLCASSIPTAGASYNEQFFGPGTRLTVL.

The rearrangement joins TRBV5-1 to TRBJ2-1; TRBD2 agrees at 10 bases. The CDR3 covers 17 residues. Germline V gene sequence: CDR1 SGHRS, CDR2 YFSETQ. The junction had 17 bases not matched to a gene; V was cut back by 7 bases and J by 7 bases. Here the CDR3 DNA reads TGCGCCAGCCAGCGGGAGGGAGGCAATGTGGGACAGAATGAGCAGTTCTTC. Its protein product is CASQREGGNVGQNEQFF.

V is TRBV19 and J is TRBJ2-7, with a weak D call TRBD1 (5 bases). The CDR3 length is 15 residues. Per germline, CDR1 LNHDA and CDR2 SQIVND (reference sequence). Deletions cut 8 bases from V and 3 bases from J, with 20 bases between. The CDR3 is CASGAGSGPFYEQYF. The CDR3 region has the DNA TGTGCCAGTGGAGCAGGGTCCGGACCCTTCTACGAGCAGTACTTC.

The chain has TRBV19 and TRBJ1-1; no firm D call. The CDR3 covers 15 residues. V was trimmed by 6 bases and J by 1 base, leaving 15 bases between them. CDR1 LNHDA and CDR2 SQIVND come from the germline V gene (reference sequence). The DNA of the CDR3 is TGTGCCAGTAGCTACCTCATTCAGGAGAACACTGAAGCTTTCTTT. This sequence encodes CASSYLIQENTEAFF.

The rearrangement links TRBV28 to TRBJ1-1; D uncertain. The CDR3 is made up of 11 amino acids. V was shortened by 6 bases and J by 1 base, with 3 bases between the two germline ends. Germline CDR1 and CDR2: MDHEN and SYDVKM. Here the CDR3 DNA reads TGTGCCAGCAGCCAGAACACTGAAGCTTTCTTT. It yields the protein CASSQNTEAFF.

This chain's CDR3 is CASSLVGLPFQETQYF. CDR3 nucleotides: TGTGCCAGCAGCTTAGTGGGGCTACCGTTTCAAGAGACCCAGTACTTC. V gene TRBV11-2 combines with J gene TRBJ2-5; perhaps TRBD1 as D (5 bases). Trimming cost V 1 base and J 2 bases, with 14 bases left between them. The CDR3 runs 16 residues. Germline CDR1 reads SGHAT; CDR2 reads FQNNGV.

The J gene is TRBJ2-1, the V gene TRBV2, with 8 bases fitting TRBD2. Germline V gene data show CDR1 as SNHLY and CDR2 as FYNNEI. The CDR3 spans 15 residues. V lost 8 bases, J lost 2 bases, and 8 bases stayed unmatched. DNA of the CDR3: TGTGCCAGCCGAGTTATGACTAGCGCCTACAATGAGCAGTTCTTC. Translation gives CASRVMTSAYNEQFF.

In DNA, the CDR3 is TGTGCCAGCAGTTTAACTACTGTCGCATCGGAAGATACGCAGTATTTT. It codes for CASSLTTVASEDTQYF. This chain connects TRBV27 to TRBJ2-3; D ambiguous. The CDR3 has 16 residues. Trimming left V 2 bases short and J 5 bases short, with 17 bases between. Germline V lookup: CDR1 MNHEY, CDR2 SMNVEV (reference sequence).

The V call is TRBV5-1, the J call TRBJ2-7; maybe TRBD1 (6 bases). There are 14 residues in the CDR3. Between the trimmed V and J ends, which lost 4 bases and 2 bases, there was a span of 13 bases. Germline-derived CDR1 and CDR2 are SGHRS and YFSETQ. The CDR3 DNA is TGCGCCAGCAGCCTAGGGACAAATACCTACGAGCAGTACTTC. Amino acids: CASSLGTNTYEQYF.

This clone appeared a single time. CDR3 sequence: CASSQVDRDGNTIYF. The CDR3 DNA sequence: TGCGCCAGCAGCCAAGTCGACAGGGACGGAAACACCATATATTTT. This chain uses TRBV4-3 with TRBJ1-3; TRBD1 aligns across 7 bases. The trim removed 1 base at V and 4 bases at J, leaving 4 bases unmatched. Per the germline V gene, CDR1 is LGHNA and CDR2 is YSLEER. CDR3 length equals 15 residues.

The CDR3: CASSHQDRYEQYF. DNA of the CDR3: TGTGCCAGCAGCCATCAAGACAGGTACGAGCAGTACTTC. J is TRBJ2-7 and V is TRBV7-9, with D possibly being TRBD1 (6 bases). CDR1 and CDR2 from the germline V gene are SEHNR and FQNEAQ (reference sequence). The CDR3 extends over 13 amino acids. The ends were cut back, 5 bases at V and 4 bases at J, with 12 bases in the middle.